This T cell receptor beta chain was identified during a study of T-cell memory formation after mild COVID-19. This clonotype was seen many times. Its antigen remains unknown. TCR alpha and TCR beta cDNA libraries with sample barcodes and UMIs came from 5'RACE using constant-segment primers. One entry per CDR3 protein, called by TCRdb with MiXCR from the 5' RACE reads. This sample has about 340,000 distinct CDR3 sequences, with 15% to 20% found just once. Study findings and constraints: Later expanders leaned toward CD4+, whereas clones contracting from day 15 to 85 were balanced CD4/CD8.

This CDR3 has 16 amino acids. The germline V gene encodes CDR1 SGHDT and CDR2 YYEEEE. Germline trimming cut 4 bases from V and 2 bases from J; bases unmatched to any gene: 4. The rearrangement uses TRBV5-6 and TRBJ2-3; TRBD2 aligns across 13 bases. Sequencing was performed on PBMCs or a T cell subset sorted from them (not recorded which). The clonotype originates from a man aged 18 to 35 who had mild COVID-19 (a few samples of this study predate the infection). Cell type and time point are not known. CDR3 bases: TGTGCCAGCAGCACGGGACTAGCGGGGACCACAGATACGCAGTATTTT. Translating gives CASSTGLAGTTDTQYF.